This T cell receptor (beta chain) was recorded in a study of metastatic and nonmetastatic thyroid tumors. In its sample, this clone was seen many times. This CDR3 is built from 15 residues. Trimming pared 6 bases from V and 3 bases from J, leaving 17 bases between. Germline lookup yields CDR1 DFQATT and CDR2 SNEGSKA (reference sequence). The entire patient cohort was treatment-naive prior to thyroid surgery. TCRdb re-analyzed the PCR reads using MiXCR. Among roughly 30,000 clones listed, 17% were seen once. Sequencing was carried out using blood. The chain is built from TRBV20-1 and TRBJ1-4; D gene unclear. The sequence was obtained from a female donor with papillary thyroid cancer or a benign thyroid nodule (not recorded which). Some clones in this sample may be carry-over from other donors' samples. CDR3 residues: CSASPARSPNEKLFF. As DNA, the CDR3 is TGCAGTGCCAGCCCGGCTCGGTCACCTAATGAAAAACTGTTTTTT.